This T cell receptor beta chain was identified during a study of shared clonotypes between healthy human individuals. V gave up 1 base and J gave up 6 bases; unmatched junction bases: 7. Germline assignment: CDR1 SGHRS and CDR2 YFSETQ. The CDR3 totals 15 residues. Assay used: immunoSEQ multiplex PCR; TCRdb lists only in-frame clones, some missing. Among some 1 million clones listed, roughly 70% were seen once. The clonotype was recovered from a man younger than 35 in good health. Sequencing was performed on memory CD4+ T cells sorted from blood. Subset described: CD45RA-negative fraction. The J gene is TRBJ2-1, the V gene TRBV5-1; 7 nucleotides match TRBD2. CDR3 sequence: CASSLPQAGPNEQFF. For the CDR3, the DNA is TGCGCCAGCAGCTTGCCCCAAGCGGGGCCCAATGAGCAGTTCTTC.